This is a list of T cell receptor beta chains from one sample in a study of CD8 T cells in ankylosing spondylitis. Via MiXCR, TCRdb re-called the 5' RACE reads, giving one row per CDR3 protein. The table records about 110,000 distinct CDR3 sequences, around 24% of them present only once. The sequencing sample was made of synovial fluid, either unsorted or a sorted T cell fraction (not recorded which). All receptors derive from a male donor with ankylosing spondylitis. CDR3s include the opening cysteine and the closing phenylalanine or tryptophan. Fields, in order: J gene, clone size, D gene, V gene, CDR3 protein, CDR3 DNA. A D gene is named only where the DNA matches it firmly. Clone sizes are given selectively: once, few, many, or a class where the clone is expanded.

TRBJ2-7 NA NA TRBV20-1 CSAKGDSDSYEQYF TGCAGTGCTAAGGGCGACTCCGACTCCTACGAGCAGTACTTC
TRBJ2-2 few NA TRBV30 CAWRSGSQAGELFF TGTGCCTGGAGGTCCGGGTCCCAAGCCGGGGAGCTGTTTTTT
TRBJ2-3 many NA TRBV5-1 CASSLEGLAGTDTQYF TGCGCCAGCAGCTTGGAGGGACTGGCTGGCACAGATACGCAGTATTTT
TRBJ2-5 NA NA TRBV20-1 CSASTFGYF TGCAGTGCCTCCACCTTTGGGTACTTC
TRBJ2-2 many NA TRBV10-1 CASSDPRQGDTGELFF TGCGCCAGCAGTGACCCTCGTCAGGGAGACACCGGGGAGCTGTTTTTT
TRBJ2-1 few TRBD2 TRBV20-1 CSAPRLAGLYNEQFF TGCAGTGCTCCTAGACTAGCGGGACTCTACAATGAGCAGTTCTTC
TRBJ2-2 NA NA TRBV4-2 CASSLLVESTGELFF TGTGCCAGCAGCCTCCTGGTGGAGAGCACCGGGGAGCTGTTTTTT
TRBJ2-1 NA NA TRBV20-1 CSARGVKNEQFF TGCAGTGCTAGAGGGGTGAAAAATGAGCAGTTCTTC
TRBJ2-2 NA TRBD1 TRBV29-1 CSGTGSAGELFF TGCAGCGGGACAGGGAGCGCCGGGGAGCTGTTTTTT
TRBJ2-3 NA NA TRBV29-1 CSVDRAGSGTDTQYF TGCAGCGTTGATAGGGCAGGGTCTGGCACAGATACGCAGTATTTT
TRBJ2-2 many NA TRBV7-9 CASSPPTGELFF TGTGCCAGCAGCCCGCCCACCGGGGAGCTGTTTTTT
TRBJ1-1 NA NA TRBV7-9 CASRSDLSDTEAFF TGTGCCAGCAGATCGGACCTTTCGGACACTGAAGCTTTCTTT
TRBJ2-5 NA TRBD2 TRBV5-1 CASTLGTGGEETQYF TGCGCCAGCACCCTGGGTACGGGAGGAGAAGAGACCCAGTACTTC
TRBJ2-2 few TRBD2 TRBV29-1 CSARKTSGSIRVDTGELFF TGCAGCGCCCGGAAGACTAGCGGGAGTATTCGGGTTGACACCGGGGAGCTGTTTTTT
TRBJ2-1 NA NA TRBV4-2 CASSQDHGNEQFF TGTGCCAGCAGCCAAGATCACGGGAATGAGCAGTTCTTC
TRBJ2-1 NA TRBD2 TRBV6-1 CASILGEGGYNEQFF TGTGCCAGCATCTTAGGGGAGGGAGGTTACAATGAGCAGTTCTTC
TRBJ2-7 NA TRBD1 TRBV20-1 CSAKPGTGSYEQYF TGCAGTGCTAAACCCGGGACAGGGTCCTACGAGCAGTACTTC
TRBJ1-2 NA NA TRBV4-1 CASSQDLRRGGSGYTF TGCGCCAGCAGCCAAGATTTGCGAAGGGGAGGAAGTGGCTACACCTTC
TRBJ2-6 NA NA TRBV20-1 CSAREGGPGANVLTF TGCAGTGCTAGAGAAGGGGGGCCTGGGGCCAACGTCCTGACTTTC
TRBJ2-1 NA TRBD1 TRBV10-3 CAISGFTGGTYNEQFF TGTGCCATCAGTGGATTCACAGGGGGCACGTACAATGAGCAGTTCTTC
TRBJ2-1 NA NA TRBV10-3 CAISESGSAGAYNEQFF TGTGCCATCAGTGAGTCGGGGTCGGCAGGGGCCTACAATGAGCAGTTCTTC
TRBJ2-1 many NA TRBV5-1 CASSWGGQAPNEQFF TGCGCCAGCAGCTGGGGGGGACAGGCCCCCAATGAGCAGTTCTTC
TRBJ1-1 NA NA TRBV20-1 CSAARGGMNTEAFF TGCAGTGCTGCCAGGGGAGGAATGAACACTGAAGCTTTCTTT
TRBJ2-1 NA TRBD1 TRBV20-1 CSARDVVGTGSYNEQFF TGCAGTGCTAGAGATGTGGTGGGGACAGGGTCCTACAATGAGCAGTTCTTC
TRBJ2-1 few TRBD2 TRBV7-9 CASSSTSGKDYNEQFF TGTGCCAGCAGCTCCACTAGCGGGAAAGATTACAATGAGCAGTTCTTC
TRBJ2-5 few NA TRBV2 CASSSGTGSGETQYF TGTGCCAGCAGTAGCGGGACAGGATCGGGCGAGACCCAGTACTTC
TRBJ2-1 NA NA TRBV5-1 CASSSVQSSYNEQFF TGCGCCAGCAGCTCTGTACAGAGCTCCTACAATGAGCAGTTCTTC
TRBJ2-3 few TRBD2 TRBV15 CATSRRTSISTDTQYF TGTGCCACCAGCAGAAGGACTAGCATCAGCACAGATACGCAGTATTTT
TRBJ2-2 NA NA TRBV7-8 CASSLVLATGELFF TGTGCCAGCAGCTTAGTCCTAGCCACCGGGGAGCTGTTTTTT
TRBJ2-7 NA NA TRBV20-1 CSARGGVGDYEQYF TGCAGTGCTAGAGGAGGGGTCGGAGACTACGAGCAGTACTTC
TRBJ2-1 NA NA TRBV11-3 CASSLVVGTGYNEQFF TGTGCCAGCAGCTTAGTTGTGGGCACGGGGTACAATGAGCAGTTCTTC
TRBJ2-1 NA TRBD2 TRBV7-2 CASSFGTSGYNEQFF TGTGCCAGCAGCTTTGGGACTAGCGGCTACAATGAGCAGTTCTTC
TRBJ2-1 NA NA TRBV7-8 CASSLSNAIYNEQFF TGTGCCAGCAGCTTATCGAACGCGATCTACAATGAGCAGTTCTTC